These 32 T cell receptor beta chains originate from one sample sequenced in a study of memory B cells and T cells in multiple sclerosis. CFSE-dim autoproliferating and CFSE-high non-proliferating T cells from unstimulated culture were sequenced separately. Replicate wells were pooled after six to seven days of stimulus-free culture of fewer than 65 million CFSE-labeled PBMCs. Sequencing was performed with immunoSEQ multiplex PCR; in TCRdb, only in-frame clones are kept and a portion is missing. The data contain approximately 32,000 clones, about 82% of them singletons. Their cognate antigens are unknown. The sample consisted of PBMCs from blood kept in culture. These receptor sequences come from a human donor with multiple sclerosis.

The chain employs TRBV2 and TRBJ2-5; no definite D call. The V gene lost 5 bases and the J gene lost 5 bases, with 6 bases spanning the gap. From germline, CDR1 is SNHLY and CDR2 FYNNEI. The CDR3 consists of 11 residues. The CDR3, as DNA: TGTGCCAGCAGTCTCTCGGAGACCCAGTACTTC. Translation: CASSLSETQYF.

Only a few counts were recorded for this clone. The chain recombines TRBV7-9 with TRBJ2-7; D remains unclear. Germline CDR1 is SEHNR and CDR2 is FQNEAQ (reference sequence). V lost 5 bases to trimming and J lost 6 bases, with 17 bases between them. There are 14 residues in the CDR3. The CDR3 spells CASSPESIGGEQYF. CDR3 nucleotide sequence: TGTGCCAGCAGCCCAGAGTCGATCGGCGGCGAGCAGTACTTC. Looking up the rest from reference TRBV7-9 and TRBJ2-7 gives the full variable domain: DTGVSQNPRHKITKRGQNVTFRCDPISEHNRLYWYRQTLGQGPEFLTYFQNEAQLEKSRLLSDRFSAERPKGSFSTLEIQRTEQGDSAMYLCASSPESIGGEQYFGPGTRLTVT.

This chain uses TRBV18 with TRBJ1-4; D remains ambiguous. Germline assignment: CDR1 KGHSH and CDR2 LQKENI. CDR3 size: 12 residues. V was pared by 3 bases and J by 5 bases, with 4 bases between. CDR3 loop: CASSPGNEKLFF. The CDR3 nucleotides read TGTGCCAGCTCACCGGGGAATGAAAAACTGTTTTTT.

This sequence joins TRBV19 and TRBJ1-4; D ambiguous. The CDR3 loop spans 15 amino acids. V was cut by 2 bases and J by 3 bases, with 10 bases left in between. Germline lookup yields CDR1 LNHDA and CDR2 SQIVND (reference sequence). CDR3 nucleotides: TGTGCCAGTAGTATAATCACCGTTTCTAATGAAAAACTGTTTTTT. It codes for CASSIITVSNEKLFF.

V gene TRBV14 combines with J gene TRBJ2-5; D not resolved. Trimming removed 4 bases from V and 4 bases from J, with 10 bases in between. The CDR3 has 13 residues. CDR1 is SGHDN and CDR2 is FVKESK in the germline V gene. As DNA, the CDR3 is TGTGCCAGCAGCCCTTCAGGTCGAGAGACCCAGTACTTC. Its translation: CASSPSGRETQYF.

This CDR3 reads CASGDLAEYEQYF. For the CDR3, the DNA is TGTGCCAGCGGGGATCTAGCGGAGTACGAGCAGTACTTC. V usage is TRBV2 and J usage is TRBJ2-7, with 7 nucleotides matching TRBD2. The CDR3 is made up of 13 amino acids. J gave up 4 bases and V 8 bases, and 8 bases lay outside the gene matches. The germline gives CDR1 SNHLY, CDR2 FYNNEI. Variable domain in full (rest from reference TRBV2 and TRBJ2-7): EPEVTQTPSHQVTQMGQEVILRCVPISNHLYFYWYRQILGQKVEFLVSFYNNEISEKSEIFDDQFSVERPDGSNFTLKIRSTKLEDSAMYFCASGDLAEYEQYFGPGTRLTVT.

J is TRBJ2-1 and V is TRBV4-1, with D tentatively TRBD1 (5 bases). V was shortened by 4 bases and J by 6 bases, with 13 bases between the two germline ends. Germline loops: CDR1 MGHRA, CDR2 YSYEKL. The CDR3 covers 14 residues. CDR3 loop: CASSLPPQGNEQFF. CDR3 DNA sequence: TGCGCCAGCAGCCTTCCCCCCCAGGGCAATGAGCAGTTCTTC.

This sequence joins TRBV6-1 and TRBJ1-2; no clear D gene. This CDR3 is 13 amino acids long. The germline V and J ends were trimmed by 8 bases and 6 bases, with 16 bases remaining between them. Germline CDR1 reads MNHNS; CDR2 reads SASEGT. CDR3 sequence (DNA): TGTGCCAGCTACGGGAGAGGGCAAGATGGCTACACCTTC. Its protein product is CASYGRGQDGYTF.

The chain joins TRBV9 to TRBJ1-1; TRBD1 matches at 7 bases. J lost 8 bases, V lost 3 bases, and 10 bases had no gene match. Germline-derived CDR1 and CDR2 are SGDLS and YYNGEE. There are 14 residues in the CDR3. The CDR3 region is CASSGLTGPGEAFF. CDR3 nucleotides: TGTGCCAGCAGCGGATTGACAGGGCCCGGAGAAGCTTTCTTT.

As regards this clone: The sample carries other DNA sequences with the same CDR3. The gene calls are TRBV5-4 and TRBJ2-5; D is ambiguous. Between the trimmed V and J ends, which lost 1 base and 1 base, there was a span of 5 bases. This CDR3 is 13 amino acids long. Germline loops: CDR1 SGHNT, CDR2 YYREEE (reference sequence). This chain's CDR3 is CASSLNRQETQYF. The CDR3 nucleotides are TGTGCCAGCAGCTTGAACCGCCAAGAGACCCAGTACTTC.

V gene TRBV10-2 combines with J gene TRBJ2-2; D is unresolved. The CDR3 is 15 amino acids. V lost 2 bases, J lost 0 bases, and 7 bases lay in between. Germline loops: CDR1 WSHSY, CDR2 SAAADI. CDR3 sequence reads: CASSERQTNTGELFF. DNA for the CDR3: TGCGCCAGCAGTGAGAGGCAGACGAACACCGGGGAGCTGTTTTTT.

The rearrangement uses TRBV5-1 and TRBJ2-1; D not resolved. With 6 bases removed from V and 8 bases from J, the gap between germline ends came to 12 bases. The CDR3 spans 12 residues. Germline CDR1 is SGHRS and CDR2 is YFSETQ. The CDR3 bases are TGCGCCAGCATGGCAGGTCGTGATGAGCAGTTCTTC. Amino acid sequence: CASMAGRDEQFF.

The CDR3 sequence: CASSPGTSGSDEQYF. DNA of the CDR3: TGTGCCAGCAGTCCTGGGACTAGCGGGAGTGACGAGCAGTACTTC. This rearrangement joins TRBV27 to TRBJ2-7; TRBD2 agrees at 14 bases. CDR3 length: 15 residues. Germline V gene data show CDR1 as MNHEY and CDR2 as SMNVEV (reference sequence). The ends lost 5 bases at V and 5 bases at J; junction bases unmatched: 5.

This chain links TRBV2 with TRBJ2-2; 9 bases fit TRBD2. V gave up 9 bases and J gave up 5 bases; unmatched junction bases: 7. CDR3 size: 14 residues. CDR1 is SNHLY and CDR2 is FYNNEI in the germline V gene. In nucleotides, the CDR3 is TGTGCCAGGGATAGCGGGGGTAGTACCGGGGAGCTGTTTTTT. This codes for CARDSGGSTGELFF.

The chain is built from TRBV18 and TRBJ1-1; possibly TRBD1 for D (5 bases). There are 14 residues in the CDR3. Trimming took 3 bases from V and 7 from J, leaving 15 bases between them. Germline V gene lookup returns CDR1 KGHSH and CDR2 LQKENI. CDR3 in amino acids: CASSPRDLRVEAFF. As DNA, the CDR3 is TGTGCCAGCTCACCTCGGGACCTCAGGGTTGAAGCTTTCTTT. The full variable domain, in which reference TRBV18 and TRBJ1-1 provide the parts outside the CDR3, is NAGVMQNPRHLVRRRGQEARLRCSPMKGHSHVYWYRQLPEEGLKFMVYLQKENIIDESGMPKERFSAEFPKEGPSILRIQQVVRGDSAAYFCASSPRDLRVEAFFGQGTRLTVV.

This clone was detected a few times. CDR3 nucleotides: TGTGCCAGTAGTCAACGACGGGATTCACCCCTCCACTTT. Protein sequence: CASSQRRDSPLHF. The chain links TRBV19 to TRBJ1-6, with D uncertain. Deletions cut 5 bases from V and 8 bases from J, with 10 bases between. Germline V CDR1 and CDR2: LNHDA, SQIVND (reference sequence). The CDR3 runs to 13 residues.

The table lists this clone with a count of one. The gene calls are TRBV7-3 and TRBJ2-3; maybe TRBD2 (6 bases). In germline, CDR1 is SGHTA, CDR2 FQGTGA. The V end was cut by 3 bases, the J end by 6 bases, with 19 bases between. The CDR3 is 16 residues long. This CDR3 is CASSLLGPGTGDTQYF. The CDR3 DNA is TGTGCCAGCAGCTTGTTGGGACCCGGGACTGGTGATACGCAGTATTTT. The variable domain in full, completed from reference TRBV7-3 and TRBJ2-3, reads GAGVSQTPSNKVTEKGKYVELRCDPISGHTALYWYRQSLGQGPEFLIYFQGTGAADDSGLPNDRFFAVRPEGSVSTLKIQRTERGDSAVYLCASSLLGPGTGDTQYFGPGTRLTVL.

The rearrangement joins TRBV2 to TRBJ1-1; possibly TRBD1 for D (5 bases). The CDR3 totals 15 residues. Per germline, CDR1 SNHLY and CDR2 FYNNEI. Between the trimmed V and J ends, which lost 3 bases and 2 bases, there was a span of 13 bases. The CDR3 region is CASSEDIWVNTEAFF. The DNA for the CDR3 is TGTGCCAGCAGTGAGGACATCTGGGTCAACACTGAAGCTTTCTTT. Combining the CDR3 with reference TRBV2 and TRBJ1-1 gives the whole variable domain EPEVTQTPSHQVTQMGQEVILRCVPISNHLYFYWYRQILGQKVEFLVSFYNNEISEKSEIFDDQFSVERPDGSNFTLKIRSTKLEDSAMYFCASSEDIWVNTEAFFGQGTRLTVV.

This clone came up a few times. V usage is TRBV7-9 and J usage is TRBJ2-3; D is unresolved. Per germline, CDR1 SEHNR and CDR2 FQNEAQ (reference sequence). V lost 2 bases to trimming and J lost 3 bases, with 6 bases between them. The CDR3 covers 13 residues. CDR3 loop: CASSLSRTDTQYF. CDR3 DNA sequence: TGTGCCAGCAGCTTAAGCAGGACAGATACGCAGTATTTT.

This rearrangement joins TRBV28 to TRBJ1-1; 8 bases are a match to TRBD1. The CDR3 sequence is 16 residues long. CDR1 and CDR2 (germline): MDHEN, SYDVKM. With 6 bases clipped from V and 2 bases from J, the junction kept 11 bases outside the gene matches. The CDR3 DNA reads TGTGCCAGCAGCTTACCACGGACAGGGTTAAACACTGAAGCTTTCTTT. Its protein product is CASSLPRTGLNTEAFF.

This clone was detected once. The chain has TRBV19 and TRBJ2-2; 9 nucleotides align to TRBD1. This CDR3 is built from 17 residues. CDR1 is LNHDA and CDR2 is SQIVND in the germline V gene (reference sequence). Trimming cost V 5 bases and J 2 bases; bases outside gene matches: 9. CDR3 sequence: CASSFSPGQGNTGELFF. The DNA for the CDR3 is TGTGCCAGTAGTTTTTCCCCGGGACAGGGCAACACCGGGGAGCTGTTTTTT.

The rearrangement joins TRBV6-5 to TRBJ2-1, with D tentatively TRBD2 (6 bases). V was cut by 4 bases and J by 0 bases, with 7 bases left in between. Germline-derived CDR1 and CDR2 are MNHEY and SVGAGI. This CDR3 is 14 amino acids long. The CDR3 DNA reads TGTGCCAGCAGTTCCGGGAGCTCCTACAATGAGCAGTTCTTC. Amino acids: CASSSGSSYNEQFF.

The chain uses TRBV7-2 and TRBJ2-7; D possibly corresponds to TRBD2 (5 bases). Deletions cut 1 base from V and 0 bases from J, with 13 bases between. CDR1 SGHTA and CDR2 FQGNSA come from the germline V gene. There are 16 residues in the CDR3. The CDR3 DNA follows: TGTGCCAGCAGCTTAGACCGAGCGGCGAGCTCCTACGAGCAGTACTTC. Amino acids: CASSLDRAASSYEQYF.

The chain recombines TRBV7-2 with TRBJ2-1; no firm D call. The CDR3 contains 14 residues. The germline gives CDR1 SGHTA, CDR2 FQGNSA. V lost 1 base and J lost 6, with 10 bases in between. CDR3 in amino acids: CASSLVLLPNEQFF. DNA for the CDR3: TGTGCCAGCAGCTTAGTGTTACTTCCCAATGAGCAGTTCTTC. The complete variable domain, with remaining parts taken from reference TRBV7-2 and TRBJ2-1, reads GAGVSQSPSNKVTEKGKDVELRCDPISGHTALYWYRQSLGQGLEFLIYFQGNSAPDKSGLPSDRFSAERTGGSVSTLTIQRTQQEDSAVYLCASSLVLLPNEQFFGPGTRLTVL.

Here the CDR3 DNA reads TGTGCCAGCAGCGGACCCTACAGGGTTGAGCAGTTCTTC. Encoded protein: CASSGPYRVEQFF. The chain links TRBV9 to TRBJ2-1, with a weak D call TRBD1 (6 bases). The germline V gene encodes CDR1 SGDLS and CDR2 YYNGEE. The CDR3 sequence is 13 residues long. V dropped 3 bases and J dropped 9 bases, with 13 bases sitting between them.

The chain combines TRBV19 with TRBJ2-7, with a possible D match to TRBD2 (5 bases). The CDR3 is 13 amino acids. V gave up 5 bases and J gave up 5 bases, with 13 bases separating them. The V gene's germline CDR1 is LNHDA and CDR2 SQIVND (reference sequence). CDR3 bases: TGTGCCAGTAGTCGGGCTAGCCGCGACGAGCAGTACTTC. It encodes CASSRASRDEQYF.

CDR3 region: CASSAGTSGGQETQYF. The DNA of the CDR3 is TGTGCCAGCAGCGCTGGGACTAGCGGGGGCCAAGAGACCCAGTACTTC. The chain links TRBV9 to TRBJ2-5, with 14 positions matching TRBD2. CDR1 and CDR2 (germline): SGDLS, YYNGEE. J lost 1 base, V lost 3 bases, and 2 bases had no gene match. The CDR3 is 16 residues long.

The chain recombines TRBV2 with TRBJ1-1; 7 nucleotides match TRBD1. V trimming: 7 bases; J trimming: 1 base; junction bases outside the gene matches: 6. CDR1 is SNHLY and CDR2 is FYNNEI in the germline V gene. The CDR3 sequence is 14 residues long. In DNA form, the CDR3 reads TGTGCCAGCACCCCCCGGGACAGGAACACTGAAGCTTTCTTT. Amino acids: CASTPRDRNTEAFF.

The chain is built from TRBV18 and TRBJ2-2; TRBD1 agrees at 8 bases. V lost 1 base and J lost 5; bases outside the gene matches: 9. The CDR3 has 17 amino acids. The germline gives CDR1 KGHSH, CDR2 LQKENI. CDR3 region: CASSPLPQGAQTGELFF. The DNA for the CDR3 is TGTGCCAGCTCACCACTTCCCCAGGGGGCGCAAACCGGGGAGCTGTTTTTT.

The chain joins TRBV5-1 to TRBJ2-7; perhaps TRBD1 as D (5 bases). V shed 0 bases and J shed 1 base, with 11 bases lying between them. CDR3 length equals 15 residues. Germline V gene lookup returns CDR1 SGHRS and CDR2 YFSETQ. CDR3 coding DNA: TGCGCCAGCAGCTTGGCCGACAGCGTTTCCTACGAGCAGTACTTC. Translated: CASSLADSVSYEQYF.

Relative to its sample, this clone is medium-sized. This sequence joins TRBV6-1 and TRBJ2-3; D gene unclear. V gave up 11 bases and J gave up 0 bases, with 15 bases separating them. The CDR3 spans 14 residues. CDR1 MNHNS and CDR2 SASEGT come from the germline V gene. CDR3 sequence: CAAGRLSSTDTQYF. In DNA form, the CDR3 reads TGTGCCGCCGGGCGGCTATCAAGCACAGATACGCAGTATTTT.

V is TRBV4-2 and J is TRBJ2-7, with 10 bases aligning to TRBD2. There are 15 residues in the CDR3. Germline V gene sequence: CDR1 LGHNA, CDR2 YNFKEQ. V lost 4 bases to trimming and J lost 0 bases; unmatched junction nucleotides: 3. The CDR3 protein is CASSPRLAGSYEQYF. Here the CDR3 DNA reads TGTGCCAGCAGCCCACGACTAGCGGGCTCCTACGAGCAGTACTTC.